The TCR beta chain under discussion was sequenced for a study of blood T cell repertoires in COVID-19. Assay: immunoSEQ multiplex PCR; the TCRdb copy retains only in-frame clones and omits some. The data contain about 370,000 clones, roughly 90% of them singletons. The CDR3 totals 17 residues. V lost 0 bases and J lost 4, with 19 bases in between. CDR1 is SGHVS and CDR2 is FQNEAQ in the germline V gene. One Seattle source followed patients from active infection through their disease course. The chain joins TRBV7-8 to TRBJ2-7, with a possible D match to TRBD2 (7 bases). The receptor was derived from a woman aged 25 to 39 with COVID-19, enrolled during active disease. The material sequenced was peripheral blood. The CDR3 DNA sequence: TGTGCCAGCAGCTTAGCCTTCGGGGGGCGCCCAGTATACGAGCAGTACTTC. As protein: CASSLAFGGRPVYEQYF. The complete variable domain, with remaining parts taken from reference TRBV7-8 and TRBJ2-7, reads GAGVSQSPRYKVAKRGQDVALRCDPISGHVSLFWYQQALGQGPEFLTYFQNEAQLDKSGLPSDRFFAERPEGSVSTLKIQRTQQEDSAVYLCASSLAFGGRPVYEQYFGPGTRLTVT.